This entry describes one T cell receptor beta chain. The data derive from a study of blood T cell repertoires in COVID-19. Study context: Both acute and convalescent COVID-19 samples were obtained from the United States, Italy and Spain. Sources were T cells, B-cell-depleted T cells, or PBMCs; the material itself was cDNA or gDNA.

This CDR3 spans 15 amino acids. From germline, CDR1 is SGHRS and CDR2 YFSETQ. Trimming removed 3 bases from V and 0 bases from J; junction bases left unmatched: 4. Source study methods: Quantification of nucleated cells was approximated via reference gene primer amplification. The method was immunoSEQ multiplex PCR; TCRdb's version includes in-frame clones alone and lacks a portion of them. V, J and clone size reflect that table, while D and trimming were determined from the DNA. This sample has about 70,000 clones; roughly four fifths occur once, and the top ten carry less than 2%. This clonotype was sampled from a woman aged 60-75 years with acute or convalescent COVID-19. The material sequenced was peripheral blood. The J gene is TRBJ2-3, the V gene TRBV5-1, with 7 bases aligning to TRBD1. The CDR3 protein is CASSSVTGSTDTQYF. The CDR3 nucleotides read TGCGCCAGCAGCTCGGTGACAGGGAGCACAGATACGCAGTATTTT.